This T cell receptor (beta chain) derives from a study of blood T cell repertoires in COVID-19. Study context: Whether acute or convalescent, the COVID-19 samples came from the United States, Italy and Spain. PBMCs, B-cell-depleted T cells, or T cells were the source of the cDNA or gDNA that made up the material.

Germline V CDR1 and CDR2: MNHEY, SVGAGI. The CDR3 sequence is 16 residues long. Unmatched junction bases numbered 4, after V lost 0 bases and J lost 2 bases. Authors' methods: From reference gene primer amplification, estimates of nucleated cell counts were derived. Clones were read by immunoSEQ multiplex PCR, and TCRdb kept only the in-frame ones, dropping some. That table is the source of V, J and clone size, and D and trimming were worked out from the DNA. The table lists 150,000 to 200,000 clones, 75% to 80% of them singletons. Sequencing used peripheral blood. This clonotype was sampled from an elderly woman with acute or convalescent COVID-19. This chain connects TRBV6-5 to TRBJ2-4; 7 nucleotides match TRBD1. The CDR3 region is CASSYSPRGSKNIQYF. CDR3 nucleotide sequence: TGTGCCAGCAGTTACTCACCCAGGGGGTCCAAAAACATTCAGTACTTC.